This T cell receptor beta chain was obtained from a study of T cells after somatic rescue of genetic block. CDR3 length: 16 residues. Germline CDR1 and CDR2: SGHDT and YYEEEE. The V gene end was trimmed by 0 bases and the J gene end by 4 bases; junction bases not matched to a gene: 6. Using immunoSEQ multiplex PCR, the repertoire was profiled, and TCRdb retains in-frame clones only, with some absent. The sample holds 80,000 to 90,000 clones, about nine tenths seen once. The source is a woman younger than 35. V gene TRBV5-6 combines with J gene TRBJ1-3; 8 nucleotides align to TRBD1. Sequenced sample: peripheral blood mononuclear cells (PBMCs). The CDR3 coding sequence is TGTGCCAGCAGCTTGGCCGGACAGGGATCGGGAAACACCATATATTTT. It encodes CASSLAGQGSGNTIYF.